Below, one T cell receptor (beta chain) is given with its context. This CDR3 is also generated by other DNA sequences in the sample. This sample was included in a study of blood T cell repertoires in COVID-19. In the study overall: Sites across the United States, Italy and Spain contributed samples from acute and convalescent COVID-19. From T cells, B-cell-depleted T cells, or PBMCs came the material, which was cDNA or gDNA.

Study processing details: From reference gene primer amplification, estimates of nucleated cell counts were derived. Here immunoSEQ multiplex PCR was the method, and the copy in TCRdb shows in-frame clones only, minus some. D and trimming were read from the DNA, whereas the V and J calls and clone size are those reported in that table. The table includes 300,000 or so clones, 85% to 90% detected once. Germline CDR1 reads LNHDA; CDR2 reads SQIVND (reference sequence). The germline V and J ends were trimmed by 7 bases and 6 bases, with 9 bases remaining between them. The CDR3 is 11 residues long. The chain uses TRBV19 and TRBJ1-1; a weak D match, TRBD1 (5 bases). This clonotype was sampled from a woman aged 40 to 49 with acute or convalescent COVID-19. The sequencing sample was made of peripheral blood. In DNA, the CDR3 is TGTGCCAGTACTGCGGGGGCTGAAGCTTTCTTT. Translation: CASTAGAEAFF.